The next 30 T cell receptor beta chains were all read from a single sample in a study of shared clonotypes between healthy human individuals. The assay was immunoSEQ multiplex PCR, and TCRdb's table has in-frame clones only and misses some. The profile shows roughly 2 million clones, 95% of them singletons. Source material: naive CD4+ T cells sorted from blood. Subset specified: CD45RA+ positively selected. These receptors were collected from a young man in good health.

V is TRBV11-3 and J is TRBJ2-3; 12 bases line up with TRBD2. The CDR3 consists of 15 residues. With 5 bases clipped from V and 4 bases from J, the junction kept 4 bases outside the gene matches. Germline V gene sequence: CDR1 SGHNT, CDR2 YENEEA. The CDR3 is CASSPRTSGADTQYF. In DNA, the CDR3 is TGTGCCAGCAGCCCCCGGACTAGCGGGGCAGATACGCAGTATTTT.

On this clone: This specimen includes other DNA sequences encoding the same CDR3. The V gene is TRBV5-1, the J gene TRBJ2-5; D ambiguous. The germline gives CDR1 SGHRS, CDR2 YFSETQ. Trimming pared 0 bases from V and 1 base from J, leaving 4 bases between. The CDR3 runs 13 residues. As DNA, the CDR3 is TGCGCCAGCAGCTTGGAGCGCCAAGAGACCCAGTACTTC. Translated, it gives CASSLERQETQYF.

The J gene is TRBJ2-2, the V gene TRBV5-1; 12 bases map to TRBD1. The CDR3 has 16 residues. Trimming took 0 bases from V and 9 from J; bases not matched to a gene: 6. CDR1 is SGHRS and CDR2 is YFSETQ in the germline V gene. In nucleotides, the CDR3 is TGCGCCAGCAGCTTGGAAGGGACAGGGGGCTCCCGGGAGCTGTTTTTT. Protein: CASSLEGTGGSRELFF.

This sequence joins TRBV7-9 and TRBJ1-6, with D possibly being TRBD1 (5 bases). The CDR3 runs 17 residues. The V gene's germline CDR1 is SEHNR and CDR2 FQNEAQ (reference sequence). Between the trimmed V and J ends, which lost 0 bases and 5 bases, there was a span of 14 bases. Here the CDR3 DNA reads TGTGCCAGCAGCTTAGCCCTGACAGTGGGAAATAATTCACCCCTCCACTTT. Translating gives CASSLALTVGNNSPLHF. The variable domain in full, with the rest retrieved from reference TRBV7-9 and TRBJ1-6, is DTGVSQNPRHKITKRGQNVTFRCDPISEHNRLYWYRQTLGQGPEFLTYFQNEAQLEKSRLLSDRFSAERPKGSFSTLEIQRTEQGDSAMYLCASSLALTVGNNSPLHFGNGTRLTVT.

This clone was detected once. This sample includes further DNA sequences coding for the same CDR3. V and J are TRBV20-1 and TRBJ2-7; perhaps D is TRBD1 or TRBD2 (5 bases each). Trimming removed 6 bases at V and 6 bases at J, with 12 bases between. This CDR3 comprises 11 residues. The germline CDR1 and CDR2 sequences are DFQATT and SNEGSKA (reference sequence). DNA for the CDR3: TGCAGTGCCCGGGACCGCGGCGAGCAGTACTTC. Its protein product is CSARDRGEQYF.

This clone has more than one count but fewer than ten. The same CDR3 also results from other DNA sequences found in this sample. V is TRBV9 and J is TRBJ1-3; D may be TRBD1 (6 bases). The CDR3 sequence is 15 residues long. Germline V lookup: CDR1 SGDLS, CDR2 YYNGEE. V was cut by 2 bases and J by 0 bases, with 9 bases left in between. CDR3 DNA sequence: TGTGCCAGCAGCGTCGGGGGCAGCTCTGGAAACACCATATATTTT. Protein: CASSVGGSSGNTIYF. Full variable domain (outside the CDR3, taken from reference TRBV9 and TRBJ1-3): DSGVTQTPKHLITATGQRVTLRCSPRSGDLSVYWYQQSLDQGLQFLIQYYNGEERAKGNILERFSAQQFPDLHSELNLSSLELGDSALYFCASSVGGSSGNTIYFGEGSWLTVV.

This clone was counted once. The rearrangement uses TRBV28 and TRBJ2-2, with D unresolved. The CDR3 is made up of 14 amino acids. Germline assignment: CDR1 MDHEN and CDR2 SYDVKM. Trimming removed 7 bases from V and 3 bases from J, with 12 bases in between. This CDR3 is CASTLRVYTGELFF. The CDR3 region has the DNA TGTGCCAGCACCTTAAGAGTTTACACCGGGGAGCTGTTTTTT.

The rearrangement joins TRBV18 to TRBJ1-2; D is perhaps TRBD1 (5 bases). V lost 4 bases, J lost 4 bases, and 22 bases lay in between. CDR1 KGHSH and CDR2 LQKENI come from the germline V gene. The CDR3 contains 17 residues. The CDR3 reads CASSLGQGQTMIYGYTF. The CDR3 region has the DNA TGTGCCAGCTCACTCGGGCAGGGCCAGACCATGATCTATGGCTACACCTTC.

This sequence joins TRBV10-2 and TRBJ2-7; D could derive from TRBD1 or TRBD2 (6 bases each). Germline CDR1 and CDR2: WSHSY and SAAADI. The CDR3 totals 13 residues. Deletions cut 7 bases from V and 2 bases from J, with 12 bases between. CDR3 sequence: CASNRRGPYEQYF. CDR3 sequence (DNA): TGCGCCAGCAACCGCCGGGGGCCCTACGAGCAGTACTTC.

This CDR3 reads CASSGTSGGVQETQYF. Here the CDR3 DNA reads TGTGCCAGCAGTGGGACTAGCGGGGGGGTGCAAGAGACCCAGTACTTC. The V call is TRBV6-6, the J call TRBJ2-5, with 16 bases that match TRBD2. Germline values: CDR1 MNHNY, CDR2 SVGAGI (reference sequence). The junction had 2 bases not matched to a gene; V was cut back by 5 bases and J by 2 bases. CDR3 size: 16 residues.

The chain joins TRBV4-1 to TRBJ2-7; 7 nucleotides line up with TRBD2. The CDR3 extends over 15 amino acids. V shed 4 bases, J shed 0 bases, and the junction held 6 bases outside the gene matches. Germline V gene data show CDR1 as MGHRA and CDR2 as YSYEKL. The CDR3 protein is CASSPLAGASYEQYF. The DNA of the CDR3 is TGCGCCAGCAGCCCCCTGGCGGGAGCCTCCTACGAGCAGTACTTC.

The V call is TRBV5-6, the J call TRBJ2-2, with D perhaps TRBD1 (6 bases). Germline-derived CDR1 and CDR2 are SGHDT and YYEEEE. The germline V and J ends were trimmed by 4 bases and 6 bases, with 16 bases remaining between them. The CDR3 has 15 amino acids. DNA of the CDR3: TGTGCCAGCAGCCTAATGCTTCCAGGGGCCGGGGAGCTGTTTTTT. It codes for CASSLMLPGAGELFF.

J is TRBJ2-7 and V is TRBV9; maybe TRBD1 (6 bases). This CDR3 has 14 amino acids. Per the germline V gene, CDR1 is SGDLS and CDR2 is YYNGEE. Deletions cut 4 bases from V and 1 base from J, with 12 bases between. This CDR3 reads CASSPNRVSYEQYF. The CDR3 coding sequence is TGTGCCAGCAGCCCCAACAGGGTTTCCTACGAGCAGTACTTC.

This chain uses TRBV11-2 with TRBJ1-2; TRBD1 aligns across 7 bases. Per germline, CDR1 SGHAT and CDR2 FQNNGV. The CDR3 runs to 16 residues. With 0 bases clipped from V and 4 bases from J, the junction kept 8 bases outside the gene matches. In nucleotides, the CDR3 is TGTGCCAGCAGCTTAGATCAAGGGGGCTGGGCCTATGGCTACACCTTC. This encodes CASSLDQGGWAYGYTF.

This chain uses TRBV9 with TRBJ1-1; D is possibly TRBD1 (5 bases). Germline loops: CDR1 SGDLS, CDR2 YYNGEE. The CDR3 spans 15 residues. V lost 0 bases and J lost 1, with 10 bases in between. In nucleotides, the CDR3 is TGTGCCAGCAGCGTAGACGTGACAGCGAACACTGAAGCTTTCTTT. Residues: CASSVDVTANTEAFF.

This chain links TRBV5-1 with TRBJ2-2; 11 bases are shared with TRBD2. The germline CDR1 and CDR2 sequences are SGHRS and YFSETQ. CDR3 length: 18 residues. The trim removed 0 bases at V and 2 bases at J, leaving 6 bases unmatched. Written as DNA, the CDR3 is TGCGCCAGCAGCTTGGCCCTAGCGGGGGGCCAAAACACCGGGGAGCTGTTTTTT. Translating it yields CASSLALAGGQNTGELFF.

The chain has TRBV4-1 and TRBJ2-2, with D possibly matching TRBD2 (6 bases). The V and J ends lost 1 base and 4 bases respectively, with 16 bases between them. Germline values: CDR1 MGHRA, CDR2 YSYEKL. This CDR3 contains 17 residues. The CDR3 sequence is CASSQVRAGIFTGELFF. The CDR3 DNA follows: TGCGCCAGCAGCCAAGTACGCGCGGGAATTTTCACCGGGGAGCTGTTTTTT.

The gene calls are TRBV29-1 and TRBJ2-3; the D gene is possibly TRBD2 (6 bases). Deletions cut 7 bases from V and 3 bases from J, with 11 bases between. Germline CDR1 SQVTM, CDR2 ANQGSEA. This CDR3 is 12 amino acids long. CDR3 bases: TGCAGCGGTGCGGGGTCGACAGATACGCAGTATTTT. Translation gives CSGAGSTDTQYF.

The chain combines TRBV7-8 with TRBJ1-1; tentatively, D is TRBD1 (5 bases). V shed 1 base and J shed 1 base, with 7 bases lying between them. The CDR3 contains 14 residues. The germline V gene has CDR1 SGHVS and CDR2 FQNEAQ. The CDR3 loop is CASSLERGNTEAFF. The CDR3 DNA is TGTGCCAGCAGCTTAGAAAGGGGGAACACTGAAGCTTTCTTT.

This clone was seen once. CDR3 in amino acids: CASSHAIGTGNYEQYF. DNA for the CDR3: TGTGCCAGCAGCCACGCTATAGGGACAGGGAACTACGAGCAGTACTTC. The chain carries TRBV25-1 and TRBJ2-7; 9 positions match TRBD1. V trimming: 6 bases; J trimming: 3 bases; junction bases outside the gene matches: 12. Germline lookup yields CDR1 MGHDK and CDR2 SYGVNS. The CDR3 runs 16 residues.

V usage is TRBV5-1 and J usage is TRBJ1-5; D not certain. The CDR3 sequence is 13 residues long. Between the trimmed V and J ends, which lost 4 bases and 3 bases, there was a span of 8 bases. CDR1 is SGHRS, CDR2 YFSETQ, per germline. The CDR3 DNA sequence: TGCGCCAGCAGCGTCACGTTCAATCAGCCCCAGCATTTT. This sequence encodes CASSVTFNQPQHF.

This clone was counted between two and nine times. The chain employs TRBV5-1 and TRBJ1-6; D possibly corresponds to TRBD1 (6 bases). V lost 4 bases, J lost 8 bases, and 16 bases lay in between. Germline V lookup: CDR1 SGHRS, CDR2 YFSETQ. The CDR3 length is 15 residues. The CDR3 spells CASSTGGGADSPLHF. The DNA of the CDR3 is TGCGCCAGCAGCACCGGAGGGGGGGCTGATTCACCCCTCCACTTT.

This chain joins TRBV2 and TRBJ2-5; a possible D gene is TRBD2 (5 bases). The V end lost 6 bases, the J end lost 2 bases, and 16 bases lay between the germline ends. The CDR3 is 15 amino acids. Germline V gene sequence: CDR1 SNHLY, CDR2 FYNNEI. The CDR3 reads CASRNLLSGQETQYF. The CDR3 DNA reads TGTGCCAGCAGAAACCTTTTGTCGGGGCAAGAGACCCAGTACTTC.

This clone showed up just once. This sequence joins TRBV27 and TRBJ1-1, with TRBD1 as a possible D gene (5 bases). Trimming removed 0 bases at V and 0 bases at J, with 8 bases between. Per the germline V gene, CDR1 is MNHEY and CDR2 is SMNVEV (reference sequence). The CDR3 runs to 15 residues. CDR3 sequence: CASSLSGGVNTEAFF. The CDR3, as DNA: TGTGCCAGCAGTTTATCGGGGGGGGTGAACACTGAAGCTTTCTTT.

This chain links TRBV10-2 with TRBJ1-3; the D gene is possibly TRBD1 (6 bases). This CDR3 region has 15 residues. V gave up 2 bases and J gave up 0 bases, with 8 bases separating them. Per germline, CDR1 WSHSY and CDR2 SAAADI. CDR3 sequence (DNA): TGCGCCAGCAGTGAGGGGGGCGTCTCTGGAAACACCATATATTTT. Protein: CASSEGGVSGNTIYF.

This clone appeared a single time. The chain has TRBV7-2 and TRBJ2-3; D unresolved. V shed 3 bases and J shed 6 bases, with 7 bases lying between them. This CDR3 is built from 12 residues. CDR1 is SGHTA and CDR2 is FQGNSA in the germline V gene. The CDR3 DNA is TGTGCCAGCAGCTTCTCTTCGGATACGCAGTATTTT. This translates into CASSFSSDTQYF.

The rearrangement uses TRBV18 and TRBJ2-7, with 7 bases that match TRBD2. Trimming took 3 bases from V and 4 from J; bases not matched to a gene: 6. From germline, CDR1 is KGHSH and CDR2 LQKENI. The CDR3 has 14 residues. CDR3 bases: TGTGCCAGCTCACCGCTCAACGGGGGGTACGAGCAGTACTTC. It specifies CASSPLNGGYEQYF.

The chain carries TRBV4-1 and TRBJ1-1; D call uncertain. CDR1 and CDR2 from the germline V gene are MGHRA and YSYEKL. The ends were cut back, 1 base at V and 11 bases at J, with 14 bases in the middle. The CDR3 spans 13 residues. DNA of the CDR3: TGCGCCAGCAGCCAAGCAGTCCGTGGGGAGGCTTTCTTT. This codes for CASSQAVRGEAFF.

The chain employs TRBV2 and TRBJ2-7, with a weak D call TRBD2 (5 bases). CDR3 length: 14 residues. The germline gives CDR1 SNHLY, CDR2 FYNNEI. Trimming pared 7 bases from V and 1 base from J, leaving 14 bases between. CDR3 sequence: CASTPWRQSYEQYF. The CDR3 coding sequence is TGTGCCAGCACCCCATGGAGGCAGTCCTACGAGCAGTACTTC.

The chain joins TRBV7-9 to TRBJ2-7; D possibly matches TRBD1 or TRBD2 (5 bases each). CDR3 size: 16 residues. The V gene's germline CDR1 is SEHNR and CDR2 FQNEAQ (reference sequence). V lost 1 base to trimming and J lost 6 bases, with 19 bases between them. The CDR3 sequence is CASSLEAAVGTFEQYF. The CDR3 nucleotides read TGTGCCAGCAGCTTAGAGGCAGCGGTAGGGACGTTCGAGCAGTACTTC. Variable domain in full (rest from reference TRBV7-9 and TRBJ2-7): DTGVSQNPRHKITKRGQNVTFRCDPISEHNRLYWYRQTLGQGPEFLTYFQNEAQLEKSRLLSDRFSAERPKGSFSTLEIQRTEQGDSAMYLCASSLEAAVGTFEQYFGPGTRLTVT.